This entry lists 29 T cell receptor beta chains sequenced from one sample in a study of patients and donors after allogeneic stem cell transplantation. Via MiXCR, TCRdb re-called the RT-PCR reads, giving one row per CDR3 protein. Seen here are over 200,000 distinct CDR3 sequences, roughly two fifths observed once, and the top ten hold more than 9%. The sample comprised blood, either unsorted or a sorted T cell fraction (not recorded which). These receptors were taken from a human donor who was either an allogeneic HSCT recipient or a stem cell or donor lymphocyte infusion donor (not recorded which). It is not recorded whose cells these are; they may come from a transplant donor.

The rearrangement links TRBV7-6 to TRBJ1-6; tentatively, D is TRBD1 (5 bases). V was clipped by 1 base and J by 2 bases, with 9 bases between them. The CDR3 is 16 residues long. The germline CDR1 and CDR2 sequences are SGHVS and FNYEAQ. CDR3 in amino acids: CASSLEAGTYNSPLHF. CDR3 sequence (DNA): TGTGCCAGCAGCTTAGAGGCAGGGACCTATAATTCACCCCTCCACTTT.

V usage is TRBV18 and J usage is TRBJ2-7; a possible D gene is TRBD2 (5 bases). There are 13 residues in the CDR3. Germline-derived CDR1 and CDR2 are KGHSH and LQKENI. The V and J ends lost 3 bases and 1 base respectively, with 7 bases between them. The CDR3, as DNA: TGTGCCAGCTCACCCTCGGGGTCCTACGAGCAGTACTTC. Its protein is CASSPSGSYEQYF.

The chain joins TRBV12-3 or TRBV12-4 to TRBJ2-2; TRBD2 matches 9 bases. This CDR3 is 13 amino acids long. After removal of 5 bases from V and 6 bases from J, the junction contained 1 base not matched to a gene. The CDR3 loop reads CASSKRGAGELFF. CDR3 sequence (DNA): TGTGCCAGCAGTAAGCGGGGGGCCGGGGAGCTGTTTTTT.

This clonotype was seen a few times. The chain has TRBV20-1 and TRBJ1-2, with unresolved D. This CDR3 is 15 amino acids long. Per the germline V gene, CDR1 is DFQATT and CDR2 is SNEGSKA (reference sequence). V gave up 4 bases and J gave up 4 bases, with 19 bases separating them. As DNA, the CDR3 is TGCAGTGCTACCACCAAAGGAGGGAACGCCTATGGCTACACCTTC. Protein product: CSATTKGGNAYGYTF.

This clonotype has more than one count but fewer than ten. The V call is TRBV12-3 or TRBV12-4, the J call TRBJ1-4; TRBD1 aligns across 7 bases. The CDR3 is 14 amino acids. J lost 4 bases, V lost 5 bases, and 4 bases had no gene match. CDR3 nucleotides: TGTGCCAGCAGTGGGACAGCCGTTAATGAAAAACTGTTTTTT. Translating gives CASSGTAVNEKLFF.

This clonotype has only a few counts. This sequence joins TRBV27 and TRBJ1-1; no definite D call. The V and J ends lost 3 bases and 5 bases respectively, with 13 bases between them. Germline CDR1 and CDR2: MNHEY and SMNVEV (reference sequence). This CDR3 comprises 14 residues. The DNA of the CDR3 is TGTGCCAGCAGTTTCGGGTGGGCGGGGACTGAAGCTTTCTTT. Translating it yields CASSFGWAGTEAFF.

There are a few counts of this clonotype. The chain carries TRBV28 and TRBJ2-2; the match to TRBD1 covers 7 bases. This CDR3 comprises 16 residues. Germline V gives CDR1 MDHEN, CDR2 SYDVKM. V lost 7 bases and J lost 5; bases outside the gene matches: 13. CDR3 loop: CASTEAGGSVTGELFF. Written as DNA, the CDR3 is TGTGCCAGCACTGAGGCAGGGGGTTCCGTAACCGGGGAGCTGTTTTTT.

The V gene is TRBV18, the J gene TRBJ2-7; TRBD2 aligns across 10 bases. The CDR3 spans 13 residues. From germline, CDR1 is KGHSH and CDR2 LQKENI. The junction had 2 bases not matched to a gene; V was cut back by 3 bases and J by 6 bases. In nucleotides, the CDR3 is TGTGCCAGCTCACCGGGGACTAGCGTCGAGCAGTACTTC. This encodes CASSPGTSVEQYF.

The CDR3 here is CSARPPDRAFYGYTF. The CDR3 DNA reads TGCAGTGCTCGCCCCCCGGACAGGGCATTTTATGGCTACACCTTC. This rearrangement joins TRBV20-1 to TRBJ1-2, with TRBD1 matching over 8 bases. V dropped 5 bases and J dropped 5; count of bases not matched to a gene: 13. This CDR3 is built from 15 residues. Germline V CDR1 and CDR2: DFQATT, SNEGSKA (reference sequence).

The V call is TRBV2, the J call TRBJ2-5; D is unresolved. CDR3 size: 11 residues. CDR1 and CDR2 from the germline V gene are SNHLY and FYNNEI. Between the trimmed V and J ends, which lost 6 bases and 3 bases, there was a span of 5 bases. Here the CDR3 reads CASSAKETQYF. CDR3 coding DNA: TGTGCCAGCAGCGCTAAAGAGACCCAGTACTTC.

This clonotype has a handful of counts. The V and J genes are TRBV12-3 or TRBV12-4 and TRBJ1-5; no clear D. The CDR3 is made up of 14 amino acids. With 2 bases removed from V and 3 bases from J, the gap between germline ends came to 8 bases. The CDR3 DNA is TGTGCCAGCAGTTTAAGGAAGCCCAATCAGCCCCAGCATTTT. Its protein product is CASSLRKPNQPQHF.

The rearrangement joins TRBV10-3 to TRBJ1-2, with no clear D. Trimming took 10 bases from V and 3 from J, leaving 12 bases between them. The CDR3 is made up of 12 amino acids. CDR1 and CDR2 (germline): ENHRY, SYGVKD. CDR3 DNA: TGTGCCACCCAGAGGGAGCACTATGGCTACACCTTC. Amino acid sequence: CATQREHYGYTF.

In this sample, this clonotype turned up a few times. The genes are TRBV11-2 and TRBJ1-2; D call uncertain. Trimming took 5 bases from V and 5 from J, leaving 9 bases between them. The V gene's germline CDR1 is SGHAT and CDR2 FQNNGV. The CDR3 is 12 residues long. The CDR3 spells CASSDALYGYTF. The DNA for the CDR3 is TGTGCCAGCAGCGATGCCTTATATGGCTACACCTTC.

This clonotype was recorded once. The chain links TRBV20-1 to TRBJ2-3; 8 nucleotides line up with TRBD1. With 5 bases clipped from V and 1 base from J, the junction kept 2 bases outside the gene matches. The CDR3 loop spans 13 amino acids. Germline lookup yields CDR1 DFQATT and CDR2 SNEGSKA (reference sequence). CDR3 coding DNA: TGCAGTGCTGACAGGGGTGGCACAGATACGCAGTATTTT. Translation gives CSADRGGTDTQYF.

The chain links TRBV30 to TRBJ1-2; 9 bases align to TRBD1. CDR1 is GTSNPN and CDR2 is SVGIG in the germline V gene (reference sequence). V lost 3 bases to trimming and J lost 6 bases; unmatched junction nucleotides: 8. This CDR3 is 14 amino acids long. CDR3: CAWSPGTGYHGYTF. CDR3 bases: TGTGCCTGGAGCCCCGGGACAGGGTATCATGGCTACACCTTC.

The V and J genes are TRBV7-2 and TRBJ1-2, with D possibly being TRBD1 (5 bases). The CDR3 runs to 12 residues. With 3 bases removed from V and 8 bases from J, the gap between germline ends came to 10 bases. Germline loops: CDR1 SGHTA, CDR2 FQGNSA. DNA for the CDR3: TGTGCCAGCAGCTTGGGACTCCTGGGCTACACCTTC. Protein: CASSLGLLGYTF.

V and J are TRBV6-1 and TRBJ1-6; D not resolved. Germline assignment: CDR1 MNHNS and CDR2 SASEGT. V lost 1 base and J lost 3, with 7 bases in between. The CDR3 is made up of 15 amino acids. CDR3 coding DNA: TGTGCCAGCAGTGAAGTAGTCATCTATAATTCACCCCTCCACTTT. Translation: CASSEVVIYNSPLHF.

Comments on this clonotype: The CDR3 does not close with the conserved phenylalanine or tryptophan, likely indicating a read error. The chain uses TRBV25-1 and TRBJ1-3; D is unclear. Trimming shortened V by 1 base and J by 4 bases, and 5 bases separated the two germline ends. Germline CDR1 reads MGHDK; CDR2 reads SYGVNS. CDR3 length: 13 amino acids. The CDR3 loop reads CASSEWKGNTIYL. The CDR3 DNA follows: TGTGCCAGCAGTGAATGGAAGGGAAACACCATATATTTG.

Here the CDR3 DNA reads TGTGCCAGCAGCCGTCGGAGAGGACGGGATGGCTACACCTTC. Translating gives CASSRRRGRDGYTF. V is TRBV7-2 and J is TRBJ1-2; unclear D gene. The CDR3 runs to 14 residues. V lost 5 bases and J 6 bases, leaving 16 bases between the germline ends. Germline CDR1 and CDR2: SGHTA and FQGNSA.

This clonotype has more than one count but fewer than ten. The CDR3 region is CASSNRGNTEAFF. In nucleotides, the CDR3 is TGTGCCAGCAGTAACAGGGGGAACACTGAAGCTTTCTTT. This chain connects TRBV12-3 or TRBV12-4 to TRBJ1-1; 7 bases agree with TRBD1. Trimming took 5 bases from V and 1 from J; bases not matched to a gene: 1. CDR3 size: 13 residues.

In this sample, this clonotype turned up a few times. As DNA, the CDR3 is TGTGCCAGCAGCACCTCCGGGGTGTCAGATACGCAGTATTTT. It specifies CASSTSGVSDTQYF. The rearrangement joins TRBV9 to TRBJ2-3, with D possibly matching TRBD2 (5 bases). Germline assignment: CDR1 SGDLS and CDR2 YYNGEE. The CDR3 runs 14 residues. The V end lost 4 bases, the J end lost 4 bases, and 13 bases lay between the germline ends.

The gene calls are TRBV5-1 and TRBJ2-6, with TRBD1 as a possible D gene (6 bases). The CDR3 is made up of 17 amino acids. Germline loops: CDR1 SGHRS, CDR2 YFSETQ. Deletions cut 4 bases from V and 2 bases from J, with 16 bases between. The CDR3, as DNA: TGCGCCAGCAGCGTGAGCAGGGGAAACCCTGGGGCCAACGTCCTGACTTTC. The encoded protein is CASSVSRGNPGANVLTF.

The chain carries TRBV3-1 and TRBJ2-5; D not resolved. This CDR3 contains 12 residues. V lost 3 bases to trimming and J lost 5 bases, with 7 bases between them. Per germline, CDR1 LGHDT and CDR2 YNNKEL (reference sequence). CDR3 sequence: CASSQIEETQYF. For the CDR3, the DNA is TGTGCCAGCAGCCAGATAGAGGAGACCCAGTACTTC.

This clonotype has more than one count but fewer than ten. The chain has TRBV27 and TRBJ1-1; 7 nucleotides agree with TRBD1. The CDR3 runs 18 residues. CDR1 and CDR2 from the germline V gene are MNHEY and SMNVEV (reference sequence). J lost 0 bases, V lost 5 bases, and 15 bases had no gene match. The CDR3: CASSAQPGTELMNTEAFF. The CDR3 DNA sequence: TGTGCCAGCAGTGCGCAACCCGGGACAGAACTCATGAACACTGAAGCTTTCTTT.

V gene TRBV7-8 combines with J gene TRBJ1-4; D unresolved. The germline CDR1 and CDR2 sequences are SGHVS and FQNEAQ. The CDR3 runs to 13 residues. V was shortened by 5 bases and J by 11 bases, with 15 bases between the two germline ends. CDR3 residues: CASSLRPGAKLFF. In DNA, the CDR3 is TGTGCCAGCAGCCTCAGACCAGGTGCTAAACTGTTTTTT.

This clonotype has only a few counts. The J gene is TRBJ1-1, the V gene TRBV4-2, with 7 bases aligning to TRBD1. The CDR3 loop spans 16 amino acids. Germline V gene lookup returns CDR1 LGHNA and CDR2 YNFKEQ. Trimming took 4 bases from V and 0 from J; bases not matched to a gene: 8. CDR3 sequence: CASSRTRQGVNTEAFF. The CDR3 bases are TGTGCCAGCAGCCGCACCCGACAGGGAGTGAACACTGAAGCTTTCTTT.

The J gene is TRBJ1-2, the V gene TRBV15; tentative D call: TRBD1 (6 bases). V was pared by 0 bases and J by 4 bases, with 15 bases between. Looked up from germline, CDR1 is LNHNV and CDR2 is YYDKDF (reference sequence). The CDR3 sequence is 16 residues long. The CDR3 reads CATSRDPRGTLYGYTF. The CDR3 region has the DNA TGTGCCACCAGCAGAGATCCTAGAGGGACACTCTATGGCTACACCTTC.

Comment on this clonotype: One junction end disagrees with the germline gene, perhaps due to a read error. This sequence joins TRBV3-1 and TRBJ1-6; 7 bases match TRBD1. The CDR3 runs 14 residues. The germline gives CDR1 LGHDT, CDR2 YNNKEL (reference sequence). This CDR3 is CASSPSTGKSPLHF. CDR3 DNA: TGTGCCAGCAGCCCATCGACAGGGAAGTCACCTCTCCACTTT.

This chain uses TRBV4-3 with TRBJ1-1; no definite D call. The CDR3 totals 15 residues. The V and J ends lost 0 bases and 1 base respectively, with 9 bases between them. The germline gives CDR1 LGHNA, CDR2 YSLEER. CDR3 protein: CASSQEGFTNTEAFF. In DNA form, the CDR3 reads TGCGCCAGCAGCCAAGAGGGTTTTACGAACACTGAAGCTTTCTTT.